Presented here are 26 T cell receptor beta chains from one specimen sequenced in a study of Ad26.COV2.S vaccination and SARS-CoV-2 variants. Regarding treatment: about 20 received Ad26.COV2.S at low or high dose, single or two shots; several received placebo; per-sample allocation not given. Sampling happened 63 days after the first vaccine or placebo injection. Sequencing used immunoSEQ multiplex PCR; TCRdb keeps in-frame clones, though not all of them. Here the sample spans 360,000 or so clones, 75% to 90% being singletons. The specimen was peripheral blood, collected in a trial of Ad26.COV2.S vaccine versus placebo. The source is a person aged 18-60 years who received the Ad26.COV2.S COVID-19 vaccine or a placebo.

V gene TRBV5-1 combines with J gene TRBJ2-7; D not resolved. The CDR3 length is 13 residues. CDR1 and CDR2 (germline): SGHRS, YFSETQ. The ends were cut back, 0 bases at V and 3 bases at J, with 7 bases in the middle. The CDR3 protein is CASSLGYNYEQYF. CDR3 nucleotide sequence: TGCGCCAGCAGCTTGGGGTACAACTACGAGCAGTACTTC.

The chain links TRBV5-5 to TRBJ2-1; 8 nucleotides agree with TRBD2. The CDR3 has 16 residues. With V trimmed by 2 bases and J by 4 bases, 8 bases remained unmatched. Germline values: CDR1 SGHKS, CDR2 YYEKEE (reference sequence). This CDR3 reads CASSFPSSGEYNEQFF. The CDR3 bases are TGTGCCAGCAGCTTCCCAAGTAGCGGGGAATACAATGAGCAGTTCTTC.

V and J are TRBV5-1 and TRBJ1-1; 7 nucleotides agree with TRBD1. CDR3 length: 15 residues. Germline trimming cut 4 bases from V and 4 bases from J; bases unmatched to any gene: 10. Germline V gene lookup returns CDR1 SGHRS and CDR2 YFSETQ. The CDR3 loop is CASSPTGVPSTEAFF. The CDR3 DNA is TGCGCCAGCAGCCCAACAGGGGTTCCGAGCACTGAAGCTTTCTTT.

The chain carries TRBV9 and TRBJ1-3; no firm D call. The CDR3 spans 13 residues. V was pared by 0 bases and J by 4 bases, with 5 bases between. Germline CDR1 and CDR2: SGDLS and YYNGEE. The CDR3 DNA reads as TGTGCCAGCAGCGTAGAGTTAGGAAACACCATATATTTT. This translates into CASSVELGNTIYF.

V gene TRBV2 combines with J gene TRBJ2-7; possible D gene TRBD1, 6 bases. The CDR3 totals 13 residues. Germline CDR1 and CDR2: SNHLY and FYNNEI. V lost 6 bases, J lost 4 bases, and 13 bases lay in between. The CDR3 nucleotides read TGTGCCAGCAGAAGATGGACAGAGTACGAGCAGTACTTC. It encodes CASRRWTEYEQYF.

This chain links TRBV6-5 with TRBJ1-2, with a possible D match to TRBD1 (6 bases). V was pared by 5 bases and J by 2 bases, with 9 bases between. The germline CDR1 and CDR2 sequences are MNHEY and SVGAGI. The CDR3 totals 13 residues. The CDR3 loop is CASSRDTNYGYTF. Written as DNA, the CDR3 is TGTGCCAGCAGTCGGGACACAAACTATGGCTACACCTTC.

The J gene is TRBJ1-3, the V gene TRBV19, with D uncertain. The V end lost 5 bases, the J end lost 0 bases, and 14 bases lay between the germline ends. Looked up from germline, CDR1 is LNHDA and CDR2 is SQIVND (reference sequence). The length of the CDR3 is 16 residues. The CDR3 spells CASSLLRTASGNTIYF. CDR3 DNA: TGTGCCAGTAGTTTACTCCGGACTGCCTCTGGAAACACCATATATTTT.

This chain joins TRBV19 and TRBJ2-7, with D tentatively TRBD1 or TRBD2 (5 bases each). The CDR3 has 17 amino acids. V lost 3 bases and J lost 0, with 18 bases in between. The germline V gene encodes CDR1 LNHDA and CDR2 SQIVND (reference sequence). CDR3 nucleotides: TGTGCCAGTAGTATTCGGTCGGGGCGACTCAGCTCCTACGAGCAGTACTTC. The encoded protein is CASSIRSGRLSSYEQYF.

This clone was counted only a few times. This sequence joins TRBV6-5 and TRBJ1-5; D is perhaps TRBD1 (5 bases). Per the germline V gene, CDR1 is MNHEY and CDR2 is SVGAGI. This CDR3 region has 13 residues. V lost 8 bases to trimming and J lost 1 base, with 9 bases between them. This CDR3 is CASSRASNQPQHF. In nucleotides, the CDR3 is TGTGCCAGCTCCAGGGCCAGCAATCAGCCCCAGCATTTT.

The CDR3 protein is CASSDPGTSRYEQYF. CDR3 DNA sequence: TGTGCCAGCAGCGACCCCGGGACTAGCAGATACGAGCAGTACTTC. The chain carries TRBV5-4 and TRBJ2-7, with 9 bases matching TRBD2. The ends lost 4 bases at V and 4 bases at J; junction bases unmatched: 9. CDR1 is SGHNT, CDR2 YYREEE, per germline (reference sequence). The CDR3 spans 15 residues.

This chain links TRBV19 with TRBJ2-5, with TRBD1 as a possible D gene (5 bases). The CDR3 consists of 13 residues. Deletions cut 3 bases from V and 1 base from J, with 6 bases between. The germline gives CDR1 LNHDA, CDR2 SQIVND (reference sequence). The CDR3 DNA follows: TGTGCCAGTAGTATGGGGCTCCAAGAGACCCAGTACTTC. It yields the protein CASSMGLQETQYF.

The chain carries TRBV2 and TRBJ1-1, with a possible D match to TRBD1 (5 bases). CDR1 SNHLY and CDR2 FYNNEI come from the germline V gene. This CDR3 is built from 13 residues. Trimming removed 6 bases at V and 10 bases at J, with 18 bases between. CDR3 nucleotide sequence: TGTGCCAGCAGGTCGCCGAGGGGAGTTGGAGCTTTCTTT. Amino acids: CASRSPRGVGAFF.

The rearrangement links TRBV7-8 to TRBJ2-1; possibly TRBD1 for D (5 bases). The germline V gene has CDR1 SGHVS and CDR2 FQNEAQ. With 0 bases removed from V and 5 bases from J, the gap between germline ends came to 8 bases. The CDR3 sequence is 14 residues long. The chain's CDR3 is CASSLATGNNEQFF. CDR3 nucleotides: TGTGCCAGCAGCTTAGCTACAGGCAACAATGAGCAGTTCTTC.

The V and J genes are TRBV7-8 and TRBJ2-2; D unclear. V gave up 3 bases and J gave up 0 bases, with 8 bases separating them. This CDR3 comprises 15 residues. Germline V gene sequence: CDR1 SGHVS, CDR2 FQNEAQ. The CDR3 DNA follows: TGTGCCAGCAGCTTCACGATGACGAACACCGGGGAGCTGTTTTTT. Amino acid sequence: CASSFTMTNTGELFF. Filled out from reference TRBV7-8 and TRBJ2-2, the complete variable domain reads GAGVSQSPRYKVAKRGQDVALRCDPISGHVSLFWYQQALGQGPEFLTYFQNEAQLDKSGLPSDRFFAERPEGSVSTLKIQRTQQEDSAVYLCASSFTMTNTGELFFGEGSRLTVL.

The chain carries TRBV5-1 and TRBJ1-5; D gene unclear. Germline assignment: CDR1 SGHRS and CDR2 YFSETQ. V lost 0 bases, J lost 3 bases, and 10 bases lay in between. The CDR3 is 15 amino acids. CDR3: CASSLAPGPNQPQHF. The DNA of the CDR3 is TGCGCCAGCAGCTTGGCCCCAGGTCCCAATCAGCCCCAGCATTTT.

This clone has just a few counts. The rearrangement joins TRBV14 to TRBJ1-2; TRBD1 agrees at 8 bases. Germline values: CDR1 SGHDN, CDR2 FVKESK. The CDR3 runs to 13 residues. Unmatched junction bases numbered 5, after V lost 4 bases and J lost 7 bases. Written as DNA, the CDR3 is TGTGCCAGCAGCCCAGGACAGGGCCGTGGCTACACCTTC. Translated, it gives CASSPGQGRGYTF.

For the CDR3, the DNA is TGTGCCAGCAGCCAAGGTGGTCTAGGGCGCAACAATGAGCAGTTCTTC. Translating gives CASSQGGLGRNNEQFF. This rearrangement joins TRBV3-1 (or the pseudogene TRBV3-2) to TRBJ2-1, with D hard to call. This CDR3 is built from 16 residues. Germline assignment: CDR1 LGHDT and CDR2 YNNKEL (reference sequence). V was shortened by 1 base and J by 5 bases, with 15 bases between the two germline ends.

In nucleotides, the CDR3 is TGTGCCAGCAGTTTCGAAGGGAAGCCTCATCATTCACCCCTCCACTTT. It encodes CASSFEGKPHHSPLHF. The V gene is TRBV27, the J gene TRBJ1-6, with unresolved D. V lost 3 bases to trimming and J lost 8 bases, with 17 bases between them. In germline, CDR1 is MNHEY, CDR2 SMNVEV (reference sequence). CDR3 size: 16 residues.

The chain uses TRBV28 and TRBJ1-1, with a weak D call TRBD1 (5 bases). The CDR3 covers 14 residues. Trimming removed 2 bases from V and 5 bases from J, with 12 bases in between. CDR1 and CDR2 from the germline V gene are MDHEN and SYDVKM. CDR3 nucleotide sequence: TGTGCCAGCAGTTTAACAGGAGAATGGACTGAAGCTTTCTTT. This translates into CASSLTGEWTEAFF.

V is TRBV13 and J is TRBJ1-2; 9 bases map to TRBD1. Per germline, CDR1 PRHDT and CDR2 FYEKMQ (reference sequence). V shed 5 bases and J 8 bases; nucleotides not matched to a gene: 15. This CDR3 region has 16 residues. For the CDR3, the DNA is TGTGCCAGCAGCACGGCCTACAGGGGGCCTAGAAGAGGCTACACCTTC. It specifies CASSTAYRGPRRGYTF.

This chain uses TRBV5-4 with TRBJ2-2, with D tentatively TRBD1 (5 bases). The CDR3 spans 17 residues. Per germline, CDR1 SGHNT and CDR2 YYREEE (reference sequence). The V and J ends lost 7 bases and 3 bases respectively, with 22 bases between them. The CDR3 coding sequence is TGTGCCAGCCCGAGAAGGGGTTCTCTGGAGTACACCGGGGAGCTGTTTTTT. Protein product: CASPRRGSLEYTGELFF. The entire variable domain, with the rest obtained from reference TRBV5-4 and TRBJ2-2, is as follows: ETGVTQSPTHLIKTRGQQVTLRCSSQSGHNTVSWYQQALGQGPQFIFQYYREEENGRGNFPPRFSGLQFPNYSSELNVNALELDDSALYLCASPRRGSLEYTGELFFGEGSRLTVL.

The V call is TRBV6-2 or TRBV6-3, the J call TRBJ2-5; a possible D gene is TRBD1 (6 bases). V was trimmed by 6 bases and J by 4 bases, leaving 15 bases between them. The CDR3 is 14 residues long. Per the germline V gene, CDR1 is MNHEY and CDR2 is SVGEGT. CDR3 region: CASSRLVGAETQYF. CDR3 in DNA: TGTGCCAGCAGCCGCCTGGTGGGGGCAGAGACCCAGTACTTC.

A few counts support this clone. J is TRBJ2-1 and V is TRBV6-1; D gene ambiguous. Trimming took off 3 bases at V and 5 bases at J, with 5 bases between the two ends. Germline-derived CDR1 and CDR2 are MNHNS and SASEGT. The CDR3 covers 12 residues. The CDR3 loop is CASSDRNNEQFF. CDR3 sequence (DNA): TGTGCCAGCAGTGACAGAAACAATGAGCAGTTCTTC.

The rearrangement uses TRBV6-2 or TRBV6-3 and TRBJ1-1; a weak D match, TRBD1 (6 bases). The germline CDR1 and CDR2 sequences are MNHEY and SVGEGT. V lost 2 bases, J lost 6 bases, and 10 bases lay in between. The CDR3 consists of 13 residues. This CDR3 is CASSYAGAPEAFF. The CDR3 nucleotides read TGTGCCAGCAGTTACGCAGGGGCCCCTGAAGCTTTCTTT.

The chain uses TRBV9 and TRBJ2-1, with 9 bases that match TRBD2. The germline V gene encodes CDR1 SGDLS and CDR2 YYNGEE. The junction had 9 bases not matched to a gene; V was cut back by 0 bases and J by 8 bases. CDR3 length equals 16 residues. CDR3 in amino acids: CASSVDLGGRADEQFF. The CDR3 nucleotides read TGTGCCAGCAGCGTAGACCTGGGCGGGAGGGCCGATGAGCAGTTCTTC.

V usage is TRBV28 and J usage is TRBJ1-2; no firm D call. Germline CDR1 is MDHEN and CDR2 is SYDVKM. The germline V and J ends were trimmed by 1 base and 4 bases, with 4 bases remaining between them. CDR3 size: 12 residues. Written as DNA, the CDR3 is TGTGCCAGCAGTTTATACTTCTATGGCTACACCTTC. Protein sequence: CASSLYFYGYTF.